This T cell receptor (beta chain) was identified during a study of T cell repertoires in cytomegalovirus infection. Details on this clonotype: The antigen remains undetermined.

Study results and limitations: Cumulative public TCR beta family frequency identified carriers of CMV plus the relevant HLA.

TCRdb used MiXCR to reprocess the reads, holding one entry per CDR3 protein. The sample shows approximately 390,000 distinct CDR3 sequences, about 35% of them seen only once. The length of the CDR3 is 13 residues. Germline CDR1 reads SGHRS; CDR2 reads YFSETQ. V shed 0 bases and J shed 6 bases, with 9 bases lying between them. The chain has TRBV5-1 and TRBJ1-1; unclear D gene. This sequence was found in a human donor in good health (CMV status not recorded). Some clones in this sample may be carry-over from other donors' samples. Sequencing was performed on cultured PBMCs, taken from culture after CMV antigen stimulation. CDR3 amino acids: CASSLGAAAEAFF. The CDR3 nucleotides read TGCGCCAGCAGCTTGGGGGCCGCAGCTGAAGCTTTCTTT.